The sequence of this TCR beta chain was determined in a study of T cells in localized non-small cell lung cancer. As for this clone: Its specificity is not known.

Study conclusions and caveats: Heterogeneity cannot be ruled out, as sequencing used one tumor region only. Adjacent lung was found to contain a median around 58 of the top 100 tumor clones. Of the tissues analyzed, uninvolved adjacent lung showed maximal T cell clonality, greater than tumor.

Per the germline V gene, CDR1 is SGHRS and CDR2 is YFSETQ. Trimming shortened V by 1 base and J by 8 bases, and 18 bases separated the two germline ends. CDR3 length equals 16 residues. Libraries were prepared by immunoSEQ multiplex PCR; TCRdb keeps only in-frame clonotypes and omits some of them. The sample contains some 39,000 clones, 80% to 90% of which appear only once. The origin of this receptor is a male donor aged 60 or over with stage II lung adenocarcinoma. The sequencing here drew on peripheral blood mononuclear cells, taken before any cancer treatment. This chain links TRBV5-1 with TRBJ2-2; D call uncertain. The CDR3 spells CASSLYGVVAGGELFF. CDR3 in DNA: TGCGCCAGCAGCTTGTATGGGGTGGTGGCCGGAGGGGAGCTGTTTTTT.